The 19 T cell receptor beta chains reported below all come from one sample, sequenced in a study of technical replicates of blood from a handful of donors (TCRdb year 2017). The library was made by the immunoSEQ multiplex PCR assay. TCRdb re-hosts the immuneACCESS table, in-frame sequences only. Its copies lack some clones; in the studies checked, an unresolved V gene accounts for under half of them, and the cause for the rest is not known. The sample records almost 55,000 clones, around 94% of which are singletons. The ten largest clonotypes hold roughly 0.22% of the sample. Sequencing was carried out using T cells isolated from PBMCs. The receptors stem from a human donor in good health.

CDR3: CASSLFSFLTDMNTEAFF. CDR3 in DNA: TGTGCCAGCAGCTTATTTTCGTTCCTGACCGACATGAACACTGAAGCTTTCTTT. The V call is TRBV7-8, the J call TRBJ1-1; D is unclear. Looked up from germline, CDR1 is SGHVS and CDR2 is FQNEAQ. The CDR3 has 18 residues. V lost 2 bases and J lost 0, with 19 bases in between.

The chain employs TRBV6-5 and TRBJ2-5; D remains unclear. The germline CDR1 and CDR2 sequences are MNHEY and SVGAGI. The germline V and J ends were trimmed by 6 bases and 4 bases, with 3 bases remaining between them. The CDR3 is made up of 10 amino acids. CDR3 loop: CASSGETQYF. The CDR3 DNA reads TGTGCCAGCAGCGGAGAGACCCAGTACTTC.

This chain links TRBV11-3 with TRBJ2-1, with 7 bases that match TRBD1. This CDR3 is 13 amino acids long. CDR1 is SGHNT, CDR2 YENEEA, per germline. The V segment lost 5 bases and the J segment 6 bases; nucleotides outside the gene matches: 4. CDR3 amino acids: CASSEGAPNEQFF. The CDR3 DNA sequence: TGTGCCAGCAGCGAGGGGGCCCCCAATGAGCAGTTCTTC.

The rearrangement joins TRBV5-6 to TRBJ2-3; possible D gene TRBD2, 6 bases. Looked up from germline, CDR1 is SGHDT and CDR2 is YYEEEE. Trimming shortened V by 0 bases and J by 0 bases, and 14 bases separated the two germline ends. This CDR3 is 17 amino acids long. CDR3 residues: CASSLDFRGISTDTQYF. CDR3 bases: TGTGCCAGCAGCTTGGATTTTCGGGGGATCAGCACAGATACGCAGTATTTT.

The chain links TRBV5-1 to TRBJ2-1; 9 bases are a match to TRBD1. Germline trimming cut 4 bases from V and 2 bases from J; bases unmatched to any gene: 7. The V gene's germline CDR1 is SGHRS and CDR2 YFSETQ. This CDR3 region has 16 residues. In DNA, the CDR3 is TGCGCCAGCAGCCCGGAAAGGGACAGGGCCTACAATGAGCAGTTCTTC. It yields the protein CASSPERDRAYNEQFF.

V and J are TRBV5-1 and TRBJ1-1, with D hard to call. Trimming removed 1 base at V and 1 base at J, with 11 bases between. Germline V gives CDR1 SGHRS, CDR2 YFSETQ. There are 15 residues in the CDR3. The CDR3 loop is CASSLLRQQNTEAFF. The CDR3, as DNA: TGCGCCAGCAGCTTGCTGAGGCAGCAGAACACTGAAGCTTTCTTT. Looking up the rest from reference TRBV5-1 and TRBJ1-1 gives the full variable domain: KAGVTQTPRYLIKTRGQQVTLSCSPISGHRSVSWYQQTPGQGLQFLFEYFSETQRNKGNFPGRFSGRQFSNSRSEMNVSTLELGDSALYLCASSLLRQQNTEAFFGQGTRLTVV.

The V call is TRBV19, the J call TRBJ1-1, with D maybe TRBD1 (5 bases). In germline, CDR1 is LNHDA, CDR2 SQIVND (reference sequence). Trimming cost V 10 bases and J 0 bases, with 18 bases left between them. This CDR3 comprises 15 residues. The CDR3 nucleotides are TGTGCCACCCGCCATCTCAGGACACTGAACACTGAAGCTTTCTTT. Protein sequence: CATRHLRTLNTEAFF. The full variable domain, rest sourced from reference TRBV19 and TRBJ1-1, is DGGITQSPKYLFRKEGQNVTLSCEQNLNHDAMYWYRQDPGQGLRLIYYSQIVNDFQKGDIAEGYSVSREKKESFPLTVTSAQKNPTAFYLCATRHLRTLNTEAFFGQGTRLTVV.

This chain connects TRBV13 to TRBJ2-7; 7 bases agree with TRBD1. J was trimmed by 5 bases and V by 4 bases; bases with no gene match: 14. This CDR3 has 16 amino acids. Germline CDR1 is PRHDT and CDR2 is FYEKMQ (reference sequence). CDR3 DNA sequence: TGTGCCAGCAGCTCTGACTCCTGGGGACAGCAGAACGAGCAGTACTTC. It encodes CASSSDSWGQQNEQYF.

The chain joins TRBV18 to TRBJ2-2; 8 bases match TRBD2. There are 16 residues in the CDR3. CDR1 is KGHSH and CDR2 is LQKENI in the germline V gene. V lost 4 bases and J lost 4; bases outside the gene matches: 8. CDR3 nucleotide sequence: TGTGCCAGCTCACTCCTGACTAGCGCTCCCACCGGGGAGCTGTTTTTT. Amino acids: CASSLLTSAPTGELFF.

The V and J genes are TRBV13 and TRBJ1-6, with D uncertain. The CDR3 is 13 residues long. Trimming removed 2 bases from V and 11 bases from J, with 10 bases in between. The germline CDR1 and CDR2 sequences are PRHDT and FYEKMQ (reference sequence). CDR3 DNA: TGTGCCAGCAGCTTAAATAGAGGCCCACCCCTCCACTTT. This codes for CASSLNRGPPLHF. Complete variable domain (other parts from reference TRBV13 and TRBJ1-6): AAGVIQSPRHLIKEKRETATLKCYPIPRHDTVYWYQQGPGQDPQFLISFYEKMQSDKGSIPDRFSAQQFSDYHSELNMSSLELGDSALYFCASSLNRGPPLHFGNGTRLTVT.

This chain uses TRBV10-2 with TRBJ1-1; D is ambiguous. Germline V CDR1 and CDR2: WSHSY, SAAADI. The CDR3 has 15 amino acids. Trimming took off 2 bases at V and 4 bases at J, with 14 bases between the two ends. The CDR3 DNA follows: TGCGCCAGCAGTGAGGCCAGTCGGGTGGGCACTGAAGCTTTCTTT. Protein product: CASSEASRVGTEAFF.

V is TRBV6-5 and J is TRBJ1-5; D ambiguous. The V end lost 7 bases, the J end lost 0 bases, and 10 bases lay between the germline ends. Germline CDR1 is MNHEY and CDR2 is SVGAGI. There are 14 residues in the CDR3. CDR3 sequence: CASKRGASNQPQHF. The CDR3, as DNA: TGTGCCAGCAAGAGAGGAGCTAGCAATCAGCCCCAGCATTTT.

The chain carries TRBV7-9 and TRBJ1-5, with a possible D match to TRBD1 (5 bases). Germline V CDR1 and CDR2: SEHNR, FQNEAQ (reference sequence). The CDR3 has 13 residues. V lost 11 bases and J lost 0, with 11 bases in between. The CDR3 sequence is CAGAQGSNQPQHF. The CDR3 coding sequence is TGTGCCGGCGCCCAGGGTAGCAATCAGCCCCAGCATTTT.

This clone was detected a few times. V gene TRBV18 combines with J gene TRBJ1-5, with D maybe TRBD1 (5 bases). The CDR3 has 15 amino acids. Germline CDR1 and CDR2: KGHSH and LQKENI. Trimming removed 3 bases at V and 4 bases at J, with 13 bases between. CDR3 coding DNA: TGTGCCAGCTCACCCCCTGGGGGAGGGAATCAGCCCCAGCATTTT. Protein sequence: CASSPPGGGNQPQHF.

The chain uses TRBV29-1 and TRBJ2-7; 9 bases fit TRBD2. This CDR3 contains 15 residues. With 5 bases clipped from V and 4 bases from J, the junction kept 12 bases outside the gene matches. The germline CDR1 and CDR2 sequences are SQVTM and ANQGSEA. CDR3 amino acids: CSVKAGGGRSYEQYF. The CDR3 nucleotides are TGCAGCGTTAAAGCGGGAGGAGGAAGGAGTTACGAGCAGTACTTC.

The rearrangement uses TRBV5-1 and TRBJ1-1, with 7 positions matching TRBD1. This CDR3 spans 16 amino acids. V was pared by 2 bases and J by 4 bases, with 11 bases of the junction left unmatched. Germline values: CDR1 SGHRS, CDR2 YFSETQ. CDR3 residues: CASSLDFNRDSTEAFF. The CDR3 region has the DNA TGCGCCAGCAGCTTAGATTTTAACCGGGACAGCACTGAAGCTTTCTTT.

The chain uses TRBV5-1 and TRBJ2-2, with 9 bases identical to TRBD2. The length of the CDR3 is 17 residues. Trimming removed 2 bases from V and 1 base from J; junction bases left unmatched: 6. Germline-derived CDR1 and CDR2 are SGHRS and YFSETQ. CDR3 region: CASSLLSGGQNTGELFF. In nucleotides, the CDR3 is TGCGCCAGCAGCTTACTTAGCGGGGGCCAGAACACCGGGGAGCTGTTTTTT.

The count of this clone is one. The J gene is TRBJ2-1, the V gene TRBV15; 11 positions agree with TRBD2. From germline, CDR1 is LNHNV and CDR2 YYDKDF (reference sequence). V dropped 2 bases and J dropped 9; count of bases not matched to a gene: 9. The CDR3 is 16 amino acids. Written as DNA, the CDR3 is TGTGCCACCAGCAGACTACCGACTAGCGGGATTTTTGAGCAGTTCTTC. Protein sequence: CATSRLPTSGIFEQFF. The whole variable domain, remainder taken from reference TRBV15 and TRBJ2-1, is DAMVIQNPRYQVTQFGKPVTLSCSQTLNHNVMYWYQQKSSQAPKLLFHYYDKDFNNEADTPDNFQSRRPNTSFCFLDIRSPGLGDTAMYLCATSRLPTSGIFEQFFGPGTRLTVL.

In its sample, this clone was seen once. CDR3 sequence reads: CASSLSGGPNTGELFF. The DNA of the CDR3 is TGCGCCAGCAGCTTGTCCGGGGGGCCCAACACCGGGGAGCTGTTTTTT. This chain connects TRBV5-1 to TRBJ2-2; weak D call: TRBD2 (7 bases). Deletions cut 1 base from V and 2 bases from J, with 12 bases between. The CDR3 is made up of 16 amino acids. Germline V gives CDR1 SGHRS, CDR2 YFSETQ.